These 32 T cell receptor beta chains share one sample of origin, sequenced in a study of blood T cell repertoires in COVID-19. Sequencing was performed with immunoSEQ multiplex PCR; in TCRdb, only in-frame clones are kept and a portion is missing. The sample shows about 340,000 clones, approximately 86% of them seen only once. The sample consisted of peripheral blood. All receptors derive from a woman in her sixties with COVID-19, enrolled during active disease.

The rearrangement uses TRBV28 and TRBJ2-1, with 10 bases identical to TRBD1. Per the germline V gene, CDR1 is MDHEN and CDR2 is SYDVKM. The CDR3 loop spans 14 amino acids. V dropped 4 bases and J dropped 3; count of bases not matched to a gene: 0. CDR3 coding DNA: TGTGCCAGCAGTTGGACAGGGGGCTACAATGAGCAGTTCTTC. Its protein product is CASSWTGGYNEQFF.

The chain uses TRBV4-1 and TRBJ2-3; D uncertain. The CDR3 sequence is 15 residues long. Germline V gene lookup returns CDR1 MGHRA and CDR2 YSYEKL. V gave up 1 base and J gave up 6 bases, with 14 bases separating them. The chain's CDR3 is CASSQGSGGGDTQYF. For the CDR3, the DNA is TGCGCCAGCAGCCAAGGGTCGGGTGGCGGCGATACGCAGTATTTT.

This chain connects TRBV7-9 to TRBJ2-5; TRBD1 is a possible D gene (6 bases). The V gene lost 5 bases and the J gene lost 2 bases, with 15 bases spanning the gap. CDR1 and CDR2 from the germline V gene are SEHNR and FQNEAQ (reference sequence). The CDR3 length is 15 residues. The CDR3 sequence is CASSPPDGQQETQYF. As DNA, the CDR3 is TGTGCCAGCAGCCCACCTGATGGACAGCAAGAGACCCAGTACTTC.

The V and J genes are TRBV7-2 and TRBJ1-6; perhaps TRBD1 as D (6 bases). CDR1 is SGHTA and CDR2 is FQGNSA in the germline V gene. The CDR3 covers 15 residues. V gave up 1 base and J gave up 7 bases, with 11 bases separating them. The DNA for the CDR3 is TGTGCCAGCAGCTTAGGAGGGGGGGAGAATTCACCCCTCCACTTT. It encodes CASSLGGGENSPLHF.

The chain joins TRBV5-6 to TRBJ2-1; 11 bases are shared with TRBD1. The CDR3 has 16 residues. Germline V lookup: CDR1 SGHDT, CDR2 YYEEEE. Unmatched junction bases numbered 4, after V lost 0 bases and J lost 5 bases. The CDR3 region is CASSLGPGQGDNEQFF. The CDR3 DNA reads as TGTGCCAGCAGCTTGGGACCGGGACAGGGGGACAATGAGCAGTTCTTC.

A few counts support this clone. The chain has TRBV7-2 and TRBJ1-4; D unresolved. CDR1 is SGHTA, CDR2 FQGNSA, per germline. The CDR3 runs 15 residues. With 3 bases removed from V and 0 bases from J, the gap between germline ends came to 8 bases. CDR3: CASSFRTATNEKLFF. CDR3 sequence (DNA): TGTGCCAGCAGCTTTCGAACAGCAACTAATGAAAAACTGTTTTTT.

This chain joins TRBV19 and TRBJ2-7, with D possibly TRBD1 on 9 matching bases. V lost 3 bases and J lost 3, with 18 bases in between. The germline CDR1 and CDR2 sequences are LNHDA and SQIVND (reference sequence). The CDR3 consists of 16 residues. CDR3 sequence (DNA): TGTGCCAGTAGTATCGTCGGGAGGGACAGGGACTACGAGCAGTACTTC. It specifies CASSIVGRDRDYEQYF.

This clone was seen a handful of times. This sequence joins TRBV5-1 and TRBJ1-2; 9 bases are shared with TRBD1. J was trimmed by 8 bases and V by 0 bases; bases with no gene match: 2. Germline CDR1 reads SGHRS; CDR2 reads YFSETQ. This CDR3 has 13 amino acids. CDR3 residues: CASSLGTGVGYTF. CDR3 bases: TGCGCCAGCAGCTTGGGGACAGGGGTAGGCTACACCTTC.

The V call is TRBV29-1, the J call TRBJ2-7, with TRBD2 matching over 8 bases. V lost 5 bases, J lost 1 base, and 7 bases stayed unmatched. Germline CDR1 reads SQVTM; CDR2 reads ANQGSEA. The CDR3 is 14 amino acids. As DNA, the CDR3 is TGCAGCGTTAGAGGCGGGGGGACTTCCTACGAGCAGTACTTC. Translated: CSVRGGGTSYEQYF.

The DNA of the CDR3 is TGTGCCAGCAGCCCCGCAGGGGGCGACGGCACCGGGGAGCTGTTTTTT. Translated, it gives CASSPAGGDGTGELFF. J is TRBJ2-2 and V is TRBV11-2; TRBD1 matches at 8 bases. This CDR3 comprises 16 residues. Germline V gene data show CDR1 as SGHAT and CDR2 as FQNNGV. Trimming removed 5 bases from V and 4 bases from J; junction bases left unmatched: 9.

This rearrangement joins TRBV5-1 to TRBJ2-2; D is undetermined. CDR1 and CDR2 from the germline V gene are SGHRS and YFSETQ. Between the trimmed V and J ends, which lost 4 bases and 6 bases, there was a span of 10 bases. This CDR3 region has 13 residues. Here the CDR3 DNA reads TGCGCCAGCAGCCAGATACCCGCCGGGGAGCTGTTTTTT. It codes for CASSQIPAGELFF.

The table lists this clone with a few counts. The rearrangement joins TRBV2 to TRBJ1-5; TRBD1 agrees at 9 bases. The CDR3 length is 15 residues. V shed 5 bases, J shed 5 bases, and the junction held 7 bases outside the gene matches. Per germline, CDR1 SNHLY and CDR2 FYNNEI. This CDR3 is CASSRDRDTDQPQHF. The CDR3 DNA follows: TGTGCCAGCAGTCGGGACAGGGACACCGATCAGCCCCAGCATTTT.

The chain is built from TRBV6-1 and TRBJ1-3, with D perhaps matching TRBD1 (6 bases). The CDR3 extends over 16 amino acids. V lost 4 bases, J lost 0 bases, and 13 bases lay in between. Germline-derived CDR1 and CDR2 are MNHNS and SASEGT. The CDR3 loop reads CASSVGAANSGNTIYF. CDR3 sequence (DNA): TGTGCCAGCAGTGTGGGGGCGGCAAACTCTGGAAACACCATATATTTT.

V gene TRBV9 combines with J gene TRBJ1-2; D unresolved. CDR1 SGDLS and CDR2 YYNGEE come from the germline V gene. The CDR3 totals 11 residues. V dropped 4 bases and J dropped 1 base, with 2 bases sitting between them. The CDR3, as DNA: TGTGCCAGCAGCCTTAACTATGGCTACACCTTC. Translating gives CASSLNYGYTF.

The J gene is TRBJ1-4, the V gene TRBV20-1; a possible D gene is TRBD1 (6 bases). CDR1 is DFQATT and CDR2 is SNEGSKA in the germline V gene (reference sequence). Trimming left V 3 bases short and J 0 bases short, with 17 bases between. The CDR3 runs to 17 residues. CDR3: CSASSRIGQSTNEKLFF. Here the CDR3 DNA reads TGCAGTGCTAGTAGCCGAATAGGACAGTCAACTAATGAAAAACTGTTTTTT.

This clone was counted a few times. The chain employs TRBV9 and TRBJ2-5; D may be TRBD2 (5 bases). The CDR3 runs to 14 residues. Germline assignment: CDR1 SGDLS and CDR2 YYNGEE. V was trimmed by 4 bases and J by 1 base, leaving 11 bases between them. The CDR3, as DNA: TGTGCCAGCAGCCCCCACGGGATCCAAGAGACCCAGTACTTC. Its translation is CASSPHGIQETQYF.

The genes are TRBV5-1 and TRBJ1-4; 8 bases align to TRBD1. The length of the CDR3 is 15 residues. V lost 1 base, J lost 6 bases, and 5 bases stayed unmatched. Germline V gene lookup returns CDR1 SGHRS and CDR2 YFSETQ. The CDR3 coding sequence is TGCGCCAGCAGCTTGTCAGGGGGCTCGGATGAAAAACTGTTTTTT. The encoded protein is CASSLSGGSDEKLFF.

Regarding this clone: Different DNA sequences within this sample yield the same CDR3. The chain carries TRBV5-1 and TRBJ2-3, with 7 positions matching TRBD1. Trimming cost V 0 bases and J 4 bases; bases outside gene matches: 2. CDR3 length equals 14 residues. CDR1 and CDR2 (germline): SGHRS, YFSETQ. The CDR3 sequence is CASSLGQGADTQYF. CDR3 nucleotide sequence: TGCGCCAGCAGCTTGGGACAGGGCGCAGATACGCAGTATTTT. The whole variable domain, filled in from reference TRBV5-1 and TRBJ2-3, reads KAGVTQTPRYLIKTRGQQVTLSCSPISGHRSVSWYQQTPGQGLQFLFEYFSETQRNKGNFPGRFSGRQFSNSRSEMNVSTLELGDSALYLCASSLGQGADTQYFGPGTRLTVL.

The chain carries TRBV11-3 and TRBJ2-7; possible D gene TRBD2, 6 bases. Germline values: CDR1 SGHNT, CDR2 YENEEA. V shed 2 bases and J shed 0 bases, with 11 bases lying between them. The CDR3 is 15 amino acids. CDR3: CASSLRGVSSYEQYF. CDR3 nucleotides: TGTGCCAGCAGCTTACGCGGGGTGAGCTCCTACGAGCAGTACTTC.

V usage is TRBV6-6 and J usage is TRBJ1-5; D possibly corresponds to TRBD1 (5 bases). The CDR3 length is 15 residues. The V end lost 5 bases, the J end lost 1 base, and 12 bases lay between the germline ends. CDR1 is MNHNY, CDR2 SVGAGI, per germline (reference sequence). The CDR3 coding sequence is TGTGCCAGCAGTCCGACAGACGAGAGCAATCAGCCCCAGCATTTT. Translation gives CASSPTDESNQPQHF.

The chain joins TRBV5-5 to TRBJ1-1; D perhaps matches TRBD1 (5 bases). CDR1 SGHKS and CDR2 YYEKEE come from the germline V gene (reference sequence). V lost 2 bases to trimming and J lost 6 bases, with 8 bases between them. The CDR3 sequence is 12 residues long. The CDR3 spells CASSLHRPEAFF. The CDR3 coding sequence is TGTGCCAGCAGCTTACACAGGCCTGAAGCTTTCTTT.

The rearrangement links TRBV7-9 to TRBJ2-7; 7 bases agree with TRBD1. CDR1 and CDR2 from the germline V gene are SEHNR and FQNEAQ (reference sequence). This CDR3 has 16 amino acids. The ends lost 5 bases at V and 2 bases at J; junction bases unmatched: 12. CDR3 in amino acids: CASSQSFGQVAYEQYF. CDR3 nucleotide sequence: TGTGCCAGCAGCCAAAGCTTCGGACAGGTTGCCTACGAGCAGTACTTC.

The rearrangement links TRBV11-3 to TRBJ1-1, with D unclear. Germline V gene lookup returns CDR1 SGHNT and CDR2 YENEEA. The CDR3 covers 12 residues. V lost 5 bases and J 4 bases, leaving 8 bases between the germline ends. The chain's CDR3 is CASSGYGTEAFF. The CDR3 DNA reads as TGTGCCAGCAGCGGTTACGGCACTGAAGCTTTCTTT. The whole variable domain, remainder taken from reference TRBV11-3 and TRBJ1-1, is EAGVVQSPRYKIIEKKQPVAFWCNPISGHNTLYWYLQNLGQGPELLIRYENEEAVDDSQLPKDRFSAERLKGVDSTLKIQPAELGDSAVYLCASSGYGTEAFFGQGTRLTVV.

The chain joins TRBV18 to TRBJ1-1; 8 nucleotides align to TRBD1. Looked up from germline, CDR1 is KGHSH and CDR2 is LQKENI. After removal of 3 bases from V and 2 bases from J, the junction contained 5 bases not matched to a gene. The CDR3 is 15 amino acids. DNA of the CDR3: TGTGCCAGCTCACCGCCACAGGGGGGCAACACTGAAGCTTTCTTT. It encodes CASSPPQGGNTEAFF.

A remark on this clone: Other DNA sequences from this sample encode an identical CDR3 as well. The chain recombines TRBV7-2 with TRBJ1-5, with D possibly matching TRBD1 (5 bases). The ends were cut back, 4 bases at V and 7 bases at J, with 14 bases in the middle. The V gene's germline CDR1 is SGHTA and CDR2 FQGNSA. CDR3 length equals 14 residues. In DNA, the CDR3 is TGTGCCAGCAGCTCGCCCGGAAGGGGACAGCCCCAGCATTTT. Amino acids: CASSSPGRGQPQHF.

This clone was observed once. The genes are TRBV11-2 and TRBJ2-5, with 9 bases matching TRBD1. The CDR3 totals 15 residues. V lost 5 bases, J lost 5 bases, and 9 bases stayed unmatched. CDR1 SGHAT and CDR2 FQNNGV come from the germline V gene. The CDR3 region is CASSPIQGARETQYF. CDR3 coding DNA: TGTGCCAGCAGCCCGATACAGGGGGCGAGGGAGACCCAGTACTTC.

V and J are TRBV2 and TRBJ1-4; 7 nucleotides line up with TRBD1. This CDR3 is built from 15 residues. CDR1 and CDR2 (germline): SNHLY, FYNNEI. The junction had 6 bases not matched to a gene; V was cut back by 1 base and J by 7 bases. The CDR3 DNA reads TGTGCCAGCAGTGAAGGCGGCAGGGGGATTGAAAAACTGTTTTTT. Its protein product is CASSEGGRGIEKLFF.

The V call is TRBV6-4, the J call TRBJ2-1, with 11 bases identical to TRBD2. V was pared by 5 bases and J by 4 bases, with 7 bases of the junction left unmatched. This CDR3 has 16 amino acids. Germline loops: CDR1 MRHNA, CDR2 SNTAGT. The CDR3 DNA sequence: TGTGCCAGCAGTCCCGGGACTAGCGGAGATTACAATGAGCAGTTCTTC. This translates into CASSPGTSGDYNEQFF.

The chain is built from TRBV18 and TRBJ1-1; tentatively, D is TRBD1 (5 bases). The CDR3 totals 13 residues. V lost 3 bases and J lost 3, with 8 bases in between. The germline V gene encodes CDR1 KGHSH and CDR2 LQKENI. CDR3 in DNA: TGTGCCAGCTCACCCTCGGGGGACACTGAAGCTTTCTTT. This gives the protein CASSPSGDTEAFF.

This clone was observed a handful of times. The V and J genes are TRBV19 and TRBJ1-6, with TRBD1 matching over 9 bases. J lost 6 bases, V lost 3 bases, and 0 bases had no gene match. The CDR3 runs 14 residues. Germline CDR1 reads LNHDA; CDR2 reads SQIVND (reference sequence). The CDR3 DNA follows: TGTGCCAGTAGTATGGACAGGGGTAATTCACCCCTCCACTTT. The encoded protein is CASSMDRGNSPLHF. Full variable domain (rest looked up from reference TRBV19 and TRBJ1-6): DGGITQSPKYLFRKEGQNVTLSCEQNLNHDAMYWYRQDPGQGLRLIYYSQIVNDFQKGDIAEGYSVSREKKESFPLTVTSAQKNPTAFYLCASSMDRGNSPLHFGNGTRLTVT.

The V and J genes are TRBV5-6 and TRBJ1-1; D unresolved. Germline CDR1 and CDR2: SGHDT and YYEEEE. Trimming stripped 0 bases from V and 4 bases from J, with 10 bases between. The CDR3 spans 14 residues. The CDR3, as DNA: TGTGCCAGCAGCTTGGCCGGGAGGAGCACTGAAGCTTTCTTT. Its protein product is CASSLAGRSTEAFF.

The chain joins TRBV9 to TRBJ2-1; D ambiguous. Germline V gene lookup returns CDR1 SGDLS and CDR2 YYNGEE. The V and J ends lost 4 bases and 0 bases respectively, with 14 bases between them. The CDR3 totals 16 residues. The CDR3 loop reads CASSTLHDNSYNEQFF. CDR3 in DNA: TGTGCCAGCAGCACTTTACACGACAACTCCTACAATGAGCAGTTCTTC.